Presented here are 30 T cell receptor beta chains from one specimen sequenced in a study of graft-versus-host responses after intestinal transplantation. The antigens these receptors bind are not known. Here immunoSEQ multiplex PCR was the method, and the copy in TCRdb shows in-frame clones only, minus some. The profile covers roughly 110,000 clones, with about 92% appearing a single time and 1.2% taken by the ten largest. The starting material was unstimulated CD8+ T cells sorted from spleen or lymph node cells, obtained before transplant. These receptors came from a human donor who was the organ donor for an intestinal transplant.

The CDR3 loop is CASSLGDRLNQPQHF. In DNA form, the CDR3 reads TGTGCCAGCAGCTTAGGGGACAGGCTAAATCAGCCCCAGCATTTT. The J gene is TRBJ1-5, the V gene TRBV7-6; TRBD1 agrees at 8 bases. With V trimmed by 1 base and J by 4 bases, 3 bases remained unmatched. In germline, CDR1 is SGHVS, CDR2 FNYEAQ. The length of the CDR3 is 15 residues.

The chain links TRBV11-2 to TRBJ2-7; the D is unclear. CDR1 is SGHAT, CDR2 FQNNGV, per germline. The ends were cut back, 1 base at V and 4 bases at J, with 11 bases in the middle. This CDR3 has 14 residues. The CDR3 loop is CASSLAGRSYEQYF. The CDR3 coding sequence is TGTGCCAGCAGCTTAGCCGGCAGGAGTTACGAGCAGTACTTC.

The chain combines TRBV28 with TRBJ1-4; D perhaps matches TRBD1 (5 bases). Germline-derived CDR1 and CDR2 are MDHEN and SYDVKM. The CDR3 is 15 residues long. Trimming left V 3 bases short and J 6 bases short, with 14 bases between. CDR3 residues: CASSFQGGLDEKLFF. The CDR3 DNA reads as TGTGCCAGCAGTTTCCAGGGTGGGCTTGATGAAAAACTGTTTTTT.

V usage is TRBV2 and J usage is TRBJ2-3; D call uncertain. Germline CDR1 SNHLY, CDR2 FYNNEI. The germline V and J ends were trimmed by 8 bases and 7 bases, with 7 bases remaining between them. The CDR3 is 10 residues long. DNA of the CDR3: TGTGCCAGCTTCAGTCATACGCAGTATTTT. It yields the protein CASFSHTQYF.

The chain carries TRBV7-9 and TRBJ2-1, with a weak D call TRBD2 (5 bases). V was cut by 2 bases and J by 7 bases, with 24 bases left in between. This CDR3 contains 18 residues. Germline V gene sequence: CDR1 SEHNR, CDR2 FQNEAQ (reference sequence). The CDR3 DNA sequence: TGTGCCAGCAGCTTAAGACTACTAGGCTACGATGGAGCTAATGAGCAGTTCTTC. This codes for CASSLRLLGYDGANEQFF. The full variable domain, with the rest looked up from reference TRBV7-9 and TRBJ2-1, is DTGVSQNPRHKITKRGQNVTFRCDPISEHNRLYWYRQTLGQGPEFLTYFQNEAQLEKSRLLSDRFSAERPKGSFSTLEIQRTEQGDSAMYLCASSLRLLGYDGANEQFFGPGTRLTVL.

For this clone: At one end, the junction sequence differs from germline, possibly due to a read error. The same CDR3 arises from other DNA sequences in this sample as well. V gene TRBV27 combines with J gene TRBJ2-1, with 9 positions matching TRBD2. The CDR3 runs to 15 residues. The germline gives CDR1 MNHEY, CDR2 SMNVEV (reference sequence). Written as DNA, the CDR3 is TGCGCCAGCAGTTCTAGCGGGAATAACTTCAATGAGCAGTTCTTC. Translation: CASSSSGNNFNEQFF.

This clone came up a few times. V is TRBV19 and J is TRBJ1-1; TRBD1 is a possible D gene (6 bases). Germline V gene data show CDR1 as LNHDA and CDR2 as SQIVND (reference sequence). The CDR3 contains 15 residues. V lost 1 base and J lost 3, with 12 bases in between. CDR3 protein: CASSIVGGLDTEAFF. The CDR3, as DNA: TGTGCCAGTAGTATAGTCGGGGGCCTGGACACTGAAGCTTTCTTT.

This chain joins TRBV5-1 and TRBJ1-1; possibly TRBD1 for D (5 bases). Trimming cost V 6 bases and J 3 bases, with 15 bases left between them. The germline gives CDR1 SGHRS, CDR2 YFSETQ. The CDR3 length is 14 residues. CDR3 amino acids: CASTNGGTDTEAFF. The CDR3, as DNA: TGCGCCAGCACCAATGGGGGGACGGACACTGAAGCTTTCTTT.

This rearrangement joins TRBV6-1 to TRBJ2-5, with TRBD1 matching over 9 bases. From germline, CDR1 is MNHNS and CDR2 SASEGT. This CDR3 spans 15 amino acids. The V gene end was trimmed by 4 bases and the J gene end by 6 bases; junction bases not matched to a gene: 9. CDR3 sequence reads: CASSGDRAYPKTQYF. The DNA for the CDR3 is TGTGCCAGCAGTGGGGACAGGGCTTACCCAAAGACCCAGTACTTC.

V and J are TRBV9 and TRBJ2-1; 14 bases match TRBD2. There are 19 residues in the CDR3. From germline, CDR1 is SGDLS and CDR2 YYNGEE. After removal of 0 bases from V and 9 bases from J, the junction contained 14 bases not matched to a gene. In DNA, the CDR3 is TGTGCCAGCAGCGTAGCTCCGACTAGCGGGAGGGCCCCTCACAGTGAGCAGTTCTTC. Translation: CASSVAPTSGRAPHSEQFF.

The chain links TRBV5-1 to TRBJ2-5, with 8 bases aligning to TRBD2. V was pared by 0 bases and J by 0 bases, with 16 bases of the junction left unmatched. The CDR3 runs 20 residues. CDR1 is SGHRS, CDR2 YFSETQ, per germline. The CDR3 DNA reads as TGCGCCAGCAGCTTGGCTGAACTAGCGGAGCTGGGGGGGTACCAAGAGACCCAGTACTTC. As protein: CASSLAELAELGGYQETQYF.

This sequence joins TRBV30 and TRBJ1-1, with a weak D call TRBD1 (5 bases). Deletions cut 1 base from V and 0 bases from J, with 6 bases between. Germline V gene lookup returns CDR1 GTSNPN and CDR2 SVGIG (reference sequence). CDR3 length equals 13 residues. CDR3 sequence (DNA): TGTGCCTGGAGTGCGGACATGAACACTGAAGCTTTCTTT. Translated, it gives CAWSADMNTEAFF.

DNA of the CDR3: TGTGCCAGCAGCCAAGATTCAGGGAATCAGCCCCAGCATTTT. This sequence encodes CASSQDSGNQPQHF. The chain uses TRBV4-2 and TRBJ1-5; tentative D call: TRBD1 (5 bases). The V and J ends lost 0 bases and 4 bases respectively, with 7 bases between them. Per the germline V gene, CDR1 is LGHNA and CDR2 is YNFKEQ. This CDR3 has 14 residues.

This chain uses TRBV4-3 with TRBJ1-2; weak D call: TRBD1 (5 bases). CDR1 and CDR2 from the germline V gene are LGHNA and YSLEER. V shed 0 bases and J shed 4 bases, with 18 bases lying between them. This CDR3 spans 17 amino acids. The DNA of the CDR3 is TGCGCCAGCAGCCAAGATCAATGGGGCCCCCCTAGCTATGGCTACACCTTC. It translates to CASSQDQWGPPSYGYTF.

This clone was recorded once. The chain is built from TRBV6-5 and TRBJ1-1; 8 bases are shared with TRBD1. The length of the CDR3 is 13 residues. Germline loops: CDR1 MNHEY, CDR2 SVGAGI. The J segment lost 7 bases and the V segment lost 2 bases, leaving 3 bases of the junction unmatched. CDR3 sequence: CASSYGQGGEAFF. The DNA for the CDR3 is TGTGCCAGCAGTTACGGACAGGGCGGTGAAGCTTTCTTT.

The chain recombines TRBV7-9 with TRBJ2-7, with D possibly matching TRBD2 (5 bases). Trimming took 5 bases from V and 2 from J, leaving 13 bases between them. The CDR3 is 14 amino acids. Germline CDR1 and CDR2: SEHNR and FQNEAQ (reference sequence). The DNA for the CDR3 is TGTGCCAGCAGCACGACTAACTCCGCCTACGAGCAGTACTTC. It yields the protein CASSTTNSAYEQYF.

In nucleotides, the CDR3 is TGCGCCAGCAGCCAAGTTGGCTTCTACGAGCAGTACTTC. It translates to CASSQVGFYEQYF. V gene TRBV4-1 combines with J gene TRBJ2-7; no firm D call. CDR3 size: 13 residues. Per the germline V gene, CDR1 is MGHRA and CDR2 is YSYEKL. V lost 1 base to trimming and J lost 3 bases, with 7 bases between them.

This chain uses TRBV7-9 with TRBJ2-7; 14 nucleotides align to TRBD2. This CDR3 has 19 amino acids. CDR1 and CDR2 from the germline V gene are SEHNR and FQNEAQ (reference sequence). V was pared by 4 bases and J by 2 bases, with 13 bases of the junction left unmatched. CDR3 sequence: CASSSINIRTSGRPYEQYF. In nucleotides, the CDR3 is TGTGCCAGCAGCTCGATCAACATCAGGACTAGCGGGAGGCCCTACGAGCAGTACTTC.

In nucleotides, the CDR3 is TGTGCCAGCAGCGAGTACGGGAGTGGGGCCAACGTCCTGACTTTC. As protein: CASSEYGSGANVLTF. The chain has TRBV9 and TRBJ2-6; tentatively, D is TRBD2 (6 bases). The V end lost 3 bases, the J end lost 3 bases, and 10 bases lay between the germline ends. Germline loops: CDR1 SGDLS, CDR2 YYNGEE. CDR3 length: 15 amino acids.

J is TRBJ2-7 and V is TRBV28, with D possibly TRBD2 on 6 matching bases. Deletions cut 6 bases from V and 5 bases from J, with 14 bases between. Germline V gene sequence: CDR1 MDHEN, CDR2 SYDVKM. The CDR3 sequence is 13 residues long. The CDR3 nucleotides read TGTGCCAGCAGCCACGGGGGAGAAGACGAGCAGTACTTC. Residues: CASSHGGEDEQYF. The entire variable domain, with the rest obtained from reference TRBV28 and TRBJ2-7, is as follows: DVKVTQSSRYLVKRTGEKVFLECVQDMDHENMFWYRQDPGLGLRLIYFSYDVKMKEKGDIPEGYSVSREKKERFSLILESASTNQTSMYLCASSHGGEDEQYFGPGTRLTVT.

DNA for the CDR3: TGTGCCAGCAGTGAAAGCGGGGCAGGGGTCGCCTACAATGAGCAGTTCTTC. Translated, it gives CASSESGAGVAYNEQFF. The rearrangement links TRBV25-1 to TRBJ2-1; D is possibly TRBD2 (7 bases). CDR3 length: 17 amino acids. Per germline, CDR1 MGHDK and CDR2 SYGVNS. Trimming cost V 2 bases and J 2 bases, with 16 bases left between them.

The J gene is TRBJ2-3, the V gene TRBV18; the D call may be TRBD1 or TRBD2 (5 bases each). V was trimmed by 3 bases and J by 4 bases, leaving 14 bases between them. Per the germline V gene, CDR1 is KGHSH and CDR2 is LQKENI. The CDR3 covers 15 residues. The CDR3 DNA follows: TGTGCCAGCTCACCGAACCGGGACGCTTCAGATACGCAGTATTTT. Its protein is CASSPNRDASDTQYF.

The genes are TRBV2 and TRBJ2-1; the match to TRBD2 covers 13 bases. J lost 9 bases, V lost 3 bases, and 8 bases had no gene match. Germline V CDR1 and CDR2: SNHLY, FYNNEI. The CDR3 covers 16 residues. The CDR3, as DNA: TGTGCCAGCAGTGACTACACTAGCGGGAGGGCCGGTGAGCAGTTCTTC. Its protein product is CASSDYTSGRAGEQFF.

The chain combines TRBV6-5 with TRBJ1-1; D not resolved. Germline assignment: CDR1 MNHEY and CDR2 SVGAGI. V lost 2 bases and J 0 bases, leaving 7 bases between the germline ends. The CDR3 is made up of 14 amino acids. CDR3: CASSYGVLNTEAFF. CDR3 sequence (DNA): TGTGCCAGCAGTTACGGGGTGTTGAACACTGAAGCTTTCTTT.

J is TRBJ2-1 and V is TRBV27; 10 bases agree with TRBD2. From germline, CDR1 is MNHEY and CDR2 SMNVEV (reference sequence). V dropped 5 bases and J dropped 0; count of bases not matched to a gene: 7. The CDR3 is made up of 17 amino acids. In DNA, the CDR3 is TGTGCCAGCAGTACCTGGCCTAGCGGGGGCTCCTACAATGAGCAGTTCTTC. It is translated as CASSTWPSGGSYNEQFF.

As regards this clone: Other nucleotide sequences in the sample specify the same CDR3. The chain links TRBV28 to TRBJ2-7, with D unclear. The CDR3 is 11 residues long. Germline assignment: CDR1 MDHEN and CDR2 SYDVKM. Trimming removed 5 bases from V and 4 bases from J, with 6 bases in between. The CDR3 loop reads CASSPGYEQYF. The CDR3, as DNA: TGTGCCAGCAGTCCTGGGTACGAGCAGTACTTC.

CDR3 residues: CASSITAGTAVEAFF. In nucleotides, the CDR3 is TGTGCCAGTAGTATAACCGCGGGGACAGCGGTTGAAGCTTTCTTT. This chain links TRBV19 with TRBJ1-1; 7 bases fit TRBD1. The CDR3 covers 15 residues. V lost 2 bases to trimming and J lost 7 bases; unmatched junction nucleotides: 10. Germline assignment: CDR1 LNHDA and CDR2 SQIVND (reference sequence).

This clone is a singleton in its sample. DNA for the CDR3: TGCGCCAGCAGCCGCCCGGGACTAGCGGCCGATGGGACCCAGTACTTC. Residues: CASSRPGLAADGTQYF. J is TRBJ2-5 and V is TRBV4-1; 11 nucleotides match TRBD2. This CDR3 has 16 residues. The germline CDR1 and CDR2 sequences are MGHRA and YSYEKL. Germline trimming cut 4 bases from V and 7 bases from J; bases unmatched to any gene: 11.

The chain carries TRBV4-1 and TRBJ1-1; possible D gene TRBD1, 6 bases. The germline V gene has CDR1 MGHRA and CDR2 YSYEKL. The V end lost 2 bases, the J end lost 10 bases, and 14 bases lay between the germline ends. CDR3 size: 13 residues. This chain's CDR3 is CASSQSRGSVAFF. The CDR3 DNA sequence: TGCGCCAGCAGCCAATCCAGGGGATCTGTAGCTTTCTTT.

The chain links TRBV5-5 to TRBJ2-1, with 8 bases matching TRBD1. CDR1 is SGHKS, CDR2 YYEKEE, per germline (reference sequence). The CDR3 length is 15 residues. V shed 4 bases, J shed 3 bases, and the junction held 6 bases outside the gene matches. The CDR3 sequence: CASSLWTGLYNEQFF. The CDR3 coding sequence is TGTGCCAGCAGCCTATGGACAGGGCTCTACAATGAGCAGTTCTTC.